This T cell receptor (beta chain) was captured in a study of radiotherapy plus CTLA-4 blockade in lung cancer (dated by TCRdb to between 2018 and 2020). Context from the whole study: Among enrolled patients, 15% to 20% had an objective response and around 33% reached disease control. The paper's findings and limits, for the study overall: After treatment with radiotherapy and ipilimumab, TCR clones that originated in tumors expanded in peripheral blood. Increased serum interferon-beta after radiation, together with early dynamic changes in blood T cell clones, were reported to be the strongest predictors of response.

Library preparation was by the immunoSEQ multiplex PCR assay. The immuneACCESS repertoire file appears here via TCRdb, limited to in-frame rearrangements. These files lack a portion of the clones; in checked studies, under half of the deficit traces to unresolved V genes, and the cause of the others is not known. The sample has about 60,000 clones on record, just over 75% of them singletons. The ten most abundant clones make up 3% to 4% of the sample. Relative to germline, V is missing 4 bases and J is missing 7 bases, with 5 bases of the junction outside any gene match. CDR1 and CDR2, per the germline V gene (reference sequence), are GTSNPN and SVGIG. CDR3 length: 13 amino acids, cysteine to phenylalanine. The sequence is cut down to CDR3 DNA, 39 bases in frame from base 1. The study tested focal radiation therapy combined with CTLA-4 blockade (ipilimumab) in patients with chemo-refractory metastatic non-small-cell lung cancer.

Worth noting for this clone: Its target antigen remains unknown. Nothing much larger sits one base from this clone, and base qualities are not available.

This receptor was obtained from a human donor with non-small cell lung cancer who had a partial response to radiotherapy plus ipilimumab. The material sequenced was peripheral blood, taken from a patient treated with radiotherapy plus ipilimumab. Recombination joined TRBV30 with TRBJ2-7, and 12 junction bases match TRBD1. The CDR3 corresponds to CAWTGQGAGEQYF. The DNA sequence is as follows: TGTGCCTGGACGGGACAGGGGGCCGGAGAGCAGTACTTC.